This T cell receptor (beta chain) was identified in a study of blood T cells in healthy people across ages. Overall study findings and caveats: Whereas aged donors had fewer naive CD4+ cells, long-lived donors had more of them and higher diversity.

PCR was performed a second time for roughly 7 to 11 cycles using a sample-barcoded 5' primer and a J-beta primer mix. Each CDR3 protein gets one entry after TCRdb re-called the 5' RACE reads with MiXCR. The profile shows some 850,000 distinct CDR3 sequences, more than 25% of them singletons. The CDR3 has 17 amino acids. In germline, CDR1 is SGHTA, CDR2 FQGTGA. V lost 3 bases and J 6 bases, leaving 21 bases between the germline ends. This clonotype appeared a few times. The antigen is unknown. In addition, the sample was reused for a study of T cells of mothers and their children.

Specimen: blood. The V gene is TRBV7-3, the J gene TRBJ2-1; D unclear. This TCR was sampled from a boy between 10 and 17 years old in good health. Here the CDR3 reads CASSLWAAELTPNEQFF. CDR3 coding DNA: TGTGCCAGCAGCTTGTGGGCAGCCGAATTAACTCCCAATGAGCAGTTCTTC.